The 6 T cell receptor beta chains given below trace back to one sample, sequenced in a study of T cells in Graves' hyperthyroidism and ophthalmopathy. Amplification of TCR beta CDR3 regions used RNA as the template. The TCR CDR3 first-round RT-PCR relied on the HTBI primer set. TCRdb re-called the multiplex PCR reads with MiXCR, one entry per CDR3 protein. The top ten clones hold 15% to 20% of a sample with 460,000 or so distinct CDR3 sequences, under 15% of them seen once. Specimen: blood. The receptors shown here come from a woman aged 18 to 35 with Graves' hyperthyroidism.

This clonotype was counted at least ten times. The V and J genes are TRBV7-9 and TRBJ1-2, with 8 bases lining up with TRBD1. The CDR3 runs 15 residues. J lost 2 bases, V lost 2 bases, and 4 bases had no gene match. From germline, CDR1 is SEHNR and CDR2 FQNEAQ (reference sequence). The CDR3 nucleotides are TGTGCCAGCAGCTTACCGGGACAGGAAAACTATGGCTACACCTTC. This sequence encodes CASSLPGQENYGYTF. The full variable domain, its missing parts supplied by reference TRBV7-9 and TRBJ1-2, is DTGVSQNPRHKITKRGQNVTFRCDPISEHNRLYWYRQTLGQGPEFLTYFQNEAQLEKSRLLSDRFSAERPKGSFSTLEIQRTEQGDSAMYLCASSLPGQENYGYTFGSGTRLTVV.

This clonotype was seen many times. This rearrangement joins TRBV5-1 to TRBJ2-1; 10 nucleotides align to TRBD2. The germline gives CDR1 SGHRS, CDR2 YFSETQ. The CDR3 spans 15 residues. The V segment lost 4 bases and the J segment 4 bases; nucleotides outside the gene matches: 5. CDR3 bases: TGCGCCAGCAGCGGGGGGACTAGCGATTACAATGAGCAGTTCTTC. Translated: CASSGGTSDYNEQFF.

This chain links TRBV19 with TRBJ1-3; no reliable D call. Germline assignment: CDR1 LNHDA and CDR2 SQIVND (reference sequence). V lost 5 bases and J 0 bases, leaving 11 bases between the germline ends. The CDR3 loop spans 15 amino acids. The chain's CDR3 is CASSFGRNSGNTIYF. The DNA for the CDR3 is TGTGCCAGTAGTTTTGGACGGAACTCTGGAAACACCATATATTTT.

This clonotype was recorded many times. This chain connects TRBV12-3 or TRBV12-4 to TRBJ1-2; the D gene is possibly TRBD1 (6 bases). V lost 3 bases, J lost 7 bases, and 12 bases lay in between. This CDR3 has 13 residues. CDR3 residues: CASSFRTVAGYTF. Here the CDR3 DNA reads TGTGCCAGCAGTTTTCGGACAGTAGCTGGCTACACCTTC.

This clonotype showed up just a few times. This sequence joins TRBV14 and TRBJ2-5, with a tentative D call TRBD1 (5 bases). Germline V CDR1 and CDR2: SGHDN, FVKESK. The CDR3 covers 15 residues. Between the trimmed V and J ends, which lost 1 base and 4 bases, there was a span of 13 bases. Here the CDR3 reads CASSQGRNRIETQYF. The DNA for the CDR3 is TGTGCCAGCAGCCAAGGAAGAAACAGGATAGAGACCCAGTACTTC.

This clonotype has a count of ten or more. The chain combines TRBV3-1 with TRBJ1-2, with a tentative D call TRBD1 (5 bases). Trimming shortened V by 3 bases and J by 4 bases, and 15 bases separated the two germline ends. The length of the CDR3 is 15 residues. The germline V gene has CDR1 LGHDT and CDR2 YNNKEL (reference sequence). This chain's CDR3 is CASSHGGQGSYGYTF. Written as DNA, the CDR3 is TGTGCCAGCAGCCATGGTGGGCAGGGTAGCTATGGCTACACCTTC.